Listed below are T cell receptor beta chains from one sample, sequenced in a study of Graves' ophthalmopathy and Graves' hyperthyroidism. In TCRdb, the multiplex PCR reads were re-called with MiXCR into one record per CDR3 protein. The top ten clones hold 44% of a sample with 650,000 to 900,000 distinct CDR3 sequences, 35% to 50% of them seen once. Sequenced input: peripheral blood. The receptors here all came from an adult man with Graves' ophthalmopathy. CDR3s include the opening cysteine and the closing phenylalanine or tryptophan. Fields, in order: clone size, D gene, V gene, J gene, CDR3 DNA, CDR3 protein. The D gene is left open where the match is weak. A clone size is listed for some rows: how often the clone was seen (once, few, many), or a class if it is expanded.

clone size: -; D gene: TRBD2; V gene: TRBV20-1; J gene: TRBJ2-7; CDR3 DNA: TGCAGTGCTACCAGAACTAGCGGGGCCGCCTTTTGGCAGTACTTC; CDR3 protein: CSATRTSGAAFWQYF
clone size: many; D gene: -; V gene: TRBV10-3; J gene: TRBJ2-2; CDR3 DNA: TGTGCCATCAGTGAGGCGCGACTAGGGATCGGGGAGCTGTTTTTT; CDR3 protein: CAISEARLGIGELFF
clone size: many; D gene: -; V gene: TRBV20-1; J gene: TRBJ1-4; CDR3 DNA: TGCAGTGCTTCTGACAGGAAACTGTTTTTT; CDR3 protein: CSASDRKLFF
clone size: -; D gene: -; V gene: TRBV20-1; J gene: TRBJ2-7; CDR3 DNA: TGCAGTGCTCTGAAAAGACAGATTTTAAAGTACGAGCAGTACTTC; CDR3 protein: CSALKRQILKYEQYF
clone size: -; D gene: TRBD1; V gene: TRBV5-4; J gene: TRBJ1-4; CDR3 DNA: TGTGCCAGCAGCATAGCAGGGGGCTCAACTAATGAAAAACTGTTTTTT; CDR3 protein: CASSIAGGSTNEKLFF
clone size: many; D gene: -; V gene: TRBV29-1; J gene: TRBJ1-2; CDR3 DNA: TGCAGCGACATAAGAGGTGAAGATGGCTACACCTTC; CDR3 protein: CSDIRGEDGYTF
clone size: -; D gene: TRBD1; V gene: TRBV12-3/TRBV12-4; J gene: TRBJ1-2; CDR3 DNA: TGTGCCAGCAGTATGACAGGGGTTGGGTATGGCTACACCTTC; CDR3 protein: CASSMTGVGYGYTF
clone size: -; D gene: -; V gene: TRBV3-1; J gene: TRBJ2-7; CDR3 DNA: TGTGCCAGCAGCCGTGAGGAGGGACTGGCGTACTACGAGCAGTACTTC; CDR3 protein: CASSREEGLAYYEQYF
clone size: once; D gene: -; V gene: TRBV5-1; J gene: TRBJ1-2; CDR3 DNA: TGCACCAGCAGCCCTCTTCCAGGTGATGGCTACACCTTC; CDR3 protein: CTSSPLPGDGYTF
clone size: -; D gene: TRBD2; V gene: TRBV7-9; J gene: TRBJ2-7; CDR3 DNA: TGTGCCAGCAGCCAACCTGGTAGCGGGAGGTCCTACGAGCAGTACTTC; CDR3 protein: CASSQPGSGRSYEQYF
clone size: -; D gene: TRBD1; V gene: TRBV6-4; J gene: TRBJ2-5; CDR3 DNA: TGTGCCAGCACCGAAGACAGGGGAGTAAGGGAAGAGACCCAGTACTTC; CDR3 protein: CASTEDRGVREETQYF